These 8 T cell receptor beta chains originate from one sample sequenced in a study of Ad26.COV2.S vaccination and SARS-CoV-2 variants. The method was immunoSEQ multiplex PCR; TCRdb's version includes in-frame clones alone and lacks a portion of them. Found here are about 420,000 clones, 88% of them singletons; the top ten hold 3.6%. Stated treatment: around 19 received Ad26.COV2.S at low or high dose, single or two shots; roughly five received placebo; per-sample allocation not given. Sampling was done on day 63 after the first vaccine or placebo injection. The sample consisted of peripheral blood, taken in a trial of Ad26.COV2.S vaccine versus placebo. Source of these receptors: a person aged 18-65 years who received the Ad26.COV2.S COVID-19 vaccine or a placebo.

This rearrangement joins TRBV5-1 to TRBJ2-2; TRBD1 agrees at 7 bases. The CDR3 consists of 14 residues. V lost 5 bases and J lost 6; bases outside the gene matches: 7. CDR1 is SGHRS, CDR2 YFSETQ, per germline. CDR3 nucleotides: TGCGCCAGCAGGGGAGACAGGGTATCCGGGGAGCTGTTTTTT. Its protein is CASRGDRVSGELFF.

This chain joins TRBV6-6 and TRBJ1-5; unclear D gene. V shed 2 bases and J shed 5 bases, with 10 bases lying between them. From germline, CDR1 is MNHNY and CDR2 SVGAGI (reference sequence). CDR3 size: 14 residues. The CDR3 bases are TGTGCCAGCAGTTACGGAGGGTTTCATCAGCCCCAGCATTTT. This sequence encodes CASSYGGFHQPQHF.

The rearrangement uses TRBV28 and TRBJ1-2; D not resolved. CDR1 MDHEN and CDR2 SYDVKM come from the germline V gene. Trimming pared 4 bases from V and 4 bases from J, leaving 16 bases between. This CDR3 is 15 amino acids long. The CDR3 sequence: CASSYPGQAVYGYTF. The CDR3 nucleotides are TGTGCCAGCAGTTACCCCGGGCAGGCAGTCTATGGCTACACCTTC.

The rearrangement uses TRBV12-2 and TRBJ2-1; the DNA was not used to check the table's D call, TRBD2. TRBV12-2 is given as a pseudogene. The CDR3 is 14 residues long. The CDR3 DNA reads as TGTGCAAGTCGCTCAAGGGAGTCCTACAATGAGCAGTTCTTC. Translated, it gives CASRSRESYNEQFF.

The CDR3 region is CASSLWRDTQYF. CDR3 nucleotides: TGTGCCAGCAGTTTATGGCGAGATACGCAGTATTTT. The V and J genes are TRBV12-3 or TRBV12-4 and TRBJ2-3; D is undetermined. Trimming stripped 2 bases from V and 5 bases from J, with 5 bases between. The CDR3 loop spans 12 amino acids.

This rearrangement joins TRBV7-2 to TRBJ2-5; either TRBD1 or TRBD2 may fit D (5 bases each). The CDR3 contains 14 residues. Trimming pared 3 bases from V and 1 base from J, leaving 9 bases between. In germline, CDR1 is SGHTA, CDR2 FQGNSA. This CDR3 reads CASSLMGPQETQYF. As DNA, the CDR3 is TGTGCCAGCAGCTTGATGGGACCCCAAGAGACCCAGTACTTC.

The chain couples TRBV18 to TRBJ2-1; 12 nucleotides match TRBD1. After removal of 0 bases from V and 8 bases from J, the junction contained 5 bases not matched to a gene. Germline V CDR1 and CDR2: KGHSH, LQKENI. The CDR3 spans 16 residues. The CDR3, as DNA: TGTGCCAGCTCACCACCCCGGGACAGGGGGCCCGATGAGCAGTTCTTC. Translation gives CASSPPRDRGPDEQFF.

The chain is built from TRBV2 and TRBJ2-5; either TRBD1 or TRBD2 may fit D (5 bases each). V was clipped by 0 bases and J by 1 base, with 12 bases between them. The CDR3 runs to 16 residues. From germline, CDR1 is SNHLY and CDR2 FYNNEI. The CDR3: CASSEATRGSQETQYF. The CDR3 DNA sequence: TGTGCCAGCAGTGAAGCGACCCGGGGCAGCCAAGAGACCCAGTACTTC.